This TCR beta chain derives from a study of shared clonotypes between healthy human individuals. Study-level points and caveats: Larger estimated richness was generally seen in naive subsets than in memory subsets.

V dropped 7 bases and J dropped 4 bases, with 13 bases sitting between them. Per the germline V gene, CDR1 is MNHNS and CDR2 is SASEGT. The CDR3 runs to 13 residues. Each subset's genomic DNA was shared equally among a number of immunoSEQ plates. Using immunoSEQ multiplex PCR, the repertoire was profiled, and TCRdb retains in-frame clones only, with some absent. Seen here are roughly 2.2 million clones, 90% to 95% observed once, and the top ten hold about 0.39%. In this sample, this clone turned up a few times. Its matching antigen is unknown. Sequencing was done on a sample of naive CD4+ T cells from PBMCs. Subset meaning: CD45RA+ positively selected. The chain has TRBV6-1 and TRBJ1-1; D gene uncertain. The TCR sequence derives from a man aged 18 to 35 in good health. Some clones in this sample may be carry-over from other donors' samples. Here the CDR3 DNA reads TGTGCCAGCATGATGAGGGTCACCACTGAAGCTTTCTTT. This gives the protein CASMMRVTTEAFF.